Below are 30 T cell receptor beta chains sequenced from a single sample in a study of regulatory T cells in long-lasting Graves disease. Through Arm-PCR of CDR3 regions and iRepertoire HTBI primers, TCR beta libraries were built. TCRdb recomputed calls from the multiplex PCR reads with MiXCR, one row per CDR3 protein. The data show 250,000 or so distinct CDR3 sequences, roughly 18% seen once. Time point noted: newly diagnosed GD, antithyroid drugs for less than 3 months. Extracted PBMC RNA gave rise to the TCR library. The same sample was also used in a study of T cells in Graves' hyperthyroidism and ophthalmopathy.

The material sequenced was peripheral blood mononuclear cells (PBMCs), taken at new diagnosis, from a patient treated with antithyroid drugs. These receptors all come from a woman aged 25 to 39 with Graves disease.

The chain links TRBV6-2 or TRBV6-3 to TRBJ2-3, with a possible D match to TRBD1 (6 bases). The CDR3 contains 15 residues. Germline V CDR1 and CDR2: MNHEY, SVGEGT. The V end lost 8 bases, the J end lost 0 bases, and 15 bases lay between the germline ends. The CDR3 is CASGGSTDSTDTQYF. The CDR3 nucleotides read TGTGCCAGCGGGGGCTCCACCGATAGCACAGATACGCAGTATTTT.

This clonotype was detected ten times or more. The chain uses TRBV13 and TRBJ1-2; TRBD1 might be the D (6 bases). The CDR3 covers 14 residues. V gave up 6 bases and J gave up 0 bases, with 11 bases separating them. CDR1 PRHDT and CDR2 FYEKMQ come from the germline V gene (reference sequence). The chain's CDR3 is CASRPGVANYGYTF. The CDR3 coding sequence is TGTGCCAGCAGGCCAGGGGTAGCTAACTATGGCTACACCTTC.

This clonotype was found a few times. The chain recombines TRBV5-1 with TRBJ1-6, with 9 bases that match TRBD1. Unmatched junction bases numbered 10, after V lost 5 bases and J lost 10 bases. This CDR3 has 15 residues. CDR1 is SGHRS and CDR2 is YFSETQ in the germline V gene. As DNA, the CDR3 is TGCGCCAGCAGACGAGCGGGACAGGGTGGGTCACCCCTCCACTTT. Protein: CASRRAGQGGSPLHF.

The table lists this clonotype with many counts. J is TRBJ2-7 and V is TRBV20-1; D is uncertain. Germline assignment: CDR1 DFQATT and CDR2 SNEGSKA (reference sequence). The CDR3 runs to 12 residues. Deletions cut 5 bases from V and 0 bases from J, with 8 bases between. The CDR3 nucleotides are TGCAGTGCTGCAAAGAGCTCCTACGAGCAGTACTTC. It yields the protein CSAAKSSYEQYF.

The V gene is TRBV29-1, the J gene TRBJ2-6; D not resolved. The V end lost 0 bases, the J end lost 1 base, and 10 bases lay between the germline ends. This CDR3 region has 16 residues. Per germline, CDR1 SQVTM and CDR2 ANQGSEA. Written as DNA, the CDR3 is TGCAGCGTTGAAGAATACACACCTTCTGGGGCCAACGTCCTGACTTTC. The encoded protein is CSVEEYTPSGANVLTF.

A single count supports this clonotype. The rearrangement uses TRBV28 and TRBJ2-7; D unresolved. Germline CDR1 reads MDHEN; CDR2 reads SYDVKM. This CDR3 contains 13 residues. Trimming stripped 6 bases from V and 0 bases from J, with 9 bases between. The CDR3, as DNA: TGTGCCAGCAGGCCGGACGTCTCCTACGAGCAGTACTTC. It yields the protein CASRPDVSYEQYF.

Many counts were recorded for this clonotype. CDR3 sequence (DNA): TGTGCCAGCAGCTCACCCACAGGACGTACCGGGGAGCTGTTTTTT. The encoded protein is CASSSPTGRTGELFF. J is TRBJ2-2 and V is TRBV11-2; D perhaps matches TRBD1 (5 bases). V was pared by 4 bases and J by 5 bases, with 14 bases between. Germline V CDR1 and CDR2: SGHAT, FQNNGV. CDR3 length: 15 amino acids.

As regards this clonotype: A much larger clone sits a single nucleotide away, making a read error possible. The V call is TRBV9, the J call TRBJ2-1; D is possibly TRBD2 (6 bases). The CDR3 sequence is 15 residues long. Deletions cut 1 base from V and 5 bases from J, with 13 bases between. Germline V CDR1 and CDR2: SGDLS, YYNGEE. CDR3 DNA: TGTGCCAGCAGCGTACCACGGGACTGGGACAATGAGCAGTTCTTC. Protein: CASSVPRDWDNEQFF.

This clonotype has a handful of counts. This sequence joins TRBV20-1 and TRBJ1-4; 8 nucleotides align to TRBD1. Losses at the gene ends were 0 bases for V and 7 bases for J; bases not matched to a gene: 4. The CDR3 covers 14 residues. CDR1 and CDR2 from the germline V gene are DFQATT and SNEGSKA (reference sequence). This CDR3 is CSAREVRGREKLFF. The CDR3 nucleotides read TGCAGTGCTAGAGAGGTCAGGGGGCGTGAAAAACTGTTTTTT.

This clonotype was seen many times. The chain is built from TRBV6-5 and TRBJ1-2, with 7 bases matching TRBD1. V lost 3 bases and J lost 7; bases outside the gene matches: 5. CDR1 and CDR2 (germline): MNHEY, SVGAGI. This CDR3 region has 13 residues. The CDR3 DNA reads TGTGCCAGCAGTTATTTAGCAGGGGGTGGCTACACCTTC. Protein product: CASSYLAGGGYTF.

In this sample, this clonotype turned up many times. The genes are TRBV30 and TRBJ1-4, with unresolved D. Germline CDR1 GTSNPN, CDR2 SVGIG (reference sequence). The CDR3 is 14 residues long. The ends were cut back, 3 bases at V and 8 bases at J, with 16 bases in the middle. For the CDR3, the DNA is TGTGCCTGGAGACGAATCCAACTAGGAGAAAAACTGTTTTTT. It specifies CAWRRIQLGEKLFF.

This chain uses TRBV7-2 with TRBJ2-4; D is possibly TRBD1 (6 bases). The end of the DNA is better explained by TRBJ1-2, so the J call may be wrong. Looked up from germline, CDR1 is SGHTA and CDR2 is FQGNSA. The CDR3 covers 14 residues. In DNA, the CDR3 is TGTGCCAGCAGCACTGAGGGACATGCCTATGGCTACACCTTC. It codes for CASSTEGHAYGYTF.

This clonotype was seen many times. The rearrangement joins TRBV6-2 or TRBV6-3 to TRBJ1-1; D might be TRBD1 (6 bases). CDR1 and CDR2 (germline): MNHEY, SVGEGT. This CDR3 comprises 15 residues. V was shortened by 6 bases and J by 3 bases, with 17 bases between the two germline ends. The CDR3 DNA reads TGTGCCAGCAGACGAAATCCCAGGGGTGACACTGAAGCTTTCTTT. It encodes CASRRNPRGDTEAFF.

The chain uses TRBV4-2 and TRBJ1-1; 7 bases match TRBD1. The length of the CDR3 is 17 residues. Germline CDR1 is LGHNA and CDR2 is YNFKEQ. The junction had 11 bases not matched to a gene; V was cut back by 0 bases and J by 4 bases. The CDR3 reads CASSQDRFNRGGTEAFF. The DNA of the CDR3 is TGTGCCAGCAGCCAAGATCGCTTCAACAGGGGCGGCACTGAAGCTTTCTTT.

This clonotype was found many times. The gene calls are TRBV27 and TRBJ2-3; TRBD2 is a possible D gene (7 bases). Germline-derived CDR1 and CDR2 are MNHEY and SMNVEV (reference sequence). The CDR3 is made up of 16 amino acids. Trimming left V 1 base short and J 2 bases short, with 13 bases between. In nucleotides, the CDR3 is TGTGCCAGCAGTTTATTGGGGGGGCGCGACACAGATACGCAGTATTTT. This codes for CASSLLGGRDTDTQYF.

This clonotype was seen at least ten times. The chain is built from TRBV20-1 and TRBJ1-2, with 9 positions matching TRBD1. The CDR3 consists of 13 residues. V was pared by 4 bases and J by 6 bases, with 6 bases of the junction left unmatched. Germline V CDR1 and CDR2: DFQATT, SNEGSKA (reference sequence). CDR3 in DNA: TGCAGTGCTAAGGGGACAGGGAAGGATGGCTACACCTTC. Protein: CSAKGTGKDGYTF.

This clonotype occurred many times. The chain is built from TRBV4-2 and TRBJ1-3, with D hard to call. The ends were cut back, 1 base at V and 7 bases at J, with 8 bases in the middle. The CDR3 runs 13 residues. The germline V gene encodes CDR1 LGHNA and CDR2 YNFKEQ. The CDR3: CASSQGAANTIYF. CDR3 DNA sequence: TGTGCCAGCAGCCAAGGGGCTGCGAACACCATATATTTT.

This clonotype was seen many times. The DNA for the CDR3 is TGCGCCAGCAGCTCAGTGAACACTGAAGCTTTCTTT. It is translated as CASSSVNTEAFF. The chain has TRBV5-1 and TRBJ1-1; D gene ambiguous. CDR3 length: 12 residues. CDR1 and CDR2 from the germline V gene are SGHRS and YFSETQ. The V end was cut by 3 bases, the J end by 0 bases, with 3 bases between.

This clonotype was observed at least ten times. The chain joins TRBV7-2 to TRBJ1-2, with TRBD1 as a possible D gene (6 bases). V was trimmed by 3 bases and J by 7 bases, leaving 15 bases between them. The V gene's germline CDR1 is SGHTA and CDR2 FQGNSA. CDR3 length: 14 residues. The CDR3 loop reads CASSFPGARGGYTF. DNA for the CDR3: TGTGCCAGCAGCTTCCCAGGGGCAAGGGGTGGCTACACCTTC.

This clonotype showed up many times. V is TRBV12-5 and J is TRBJ2-3, with D possibly being TRBD2 (6 bases). Germline V gene lookup returns CDR1 LGHNT and CDR2 FRNRAP. The CDR3 length is 15 residues. The V and J ends lost 3 bases and 2 bases respectively, with 12 bases between them. The CDR3 protein is CASGLNGGTTDTQYF. The DNA of the CDR3 is TGTGCTAGTGGTTTAAATGGGGGGACCACAGATACGCAGTATTTT.

For this clonotype: This may be a read error: a much more frequent sequence differs by one nucleotide. The rearrangement joins TRBV20-1 to TRBJ2-5; D ambiguous. This CDR3 has 14 amino acids. V lost 5 bases to trimming and J lost 4 bases, with 17 bases between them. Germline assignment: CDR1 DFQATT and CDR2 SNEGSKA (reference sequence). CDR3 nucleotide sequence: TGCAGTGCTGGTCTCGAAGGTTTGGTAGAGACCCAGTACTTC. Translation: CSAGLEGLVETQYF.

This clonotype was counted many times. V and J are TRBV12-3 or TRBV12-4 and TRBJ2-3; D is possibly TRBD2 (5 bases). With 6 bases removed from V and 11 bases from J, the gap between germline ends came to 15 bases. The CDR3 contains 12 residues. The CDR3 bases are TGTGCCAGCAGCTTGGGAGCAGCCCGGCAGTATTTT. Encoded protein: CASSLGAARQYF.

This clonotype appeared many times. This chain uses TRBV20-1 with TRBJ1-2; 7 positions match TRBD1. This CDR3 is 16 amino acids long. Germline CDR1 is DFQATT and CDR2 is SNEGSKA (reference sequence). The J segment lost 3 bases and the V segment lost 2 bases, leaving 12 bases of the junction unmatched. The CDR3 sequence: CSARYDPPGQHYGYTF. The CDR3 DNA reads as TGCAGTGCTAGATACGACCCCCCGGGACAGCACTATGGCTACACCTTC.

This clonotype has ten or more counts. The chain has TRBV27 and TRBJ2-2; D is perhaps TRBD1 (6 bases). The V gene's germline CDR1 is MNHEY and CDR2 SMNVEV (reference sequence). V was trimmed by 3 bases and J by 1 base, leaving 9 bases between them. The CDR3 sequence is 15 residues long. The CDR3 DNA is TGTGCCAGCAGTTTTGAGGGGGTGAACACCGGGGAGCTGTTTTTT. Its translation: CASSFEGVNTGELFF.

In this sample, this clonotype turned up many times. The V call is TRBV3-1, the J call TRBJ2-7; D may correspond to TRBD1 or TRBD2 (5 bases each). V was cut by 1 base and J by 9 bases, with 16 bases left in between. Germline lookup yields CDR1 LGHDT and CDR2 YNNKEL (reference sequence). This CDR3 contains 14 residues. The CDR3 protein is CASSQVGRDVGQYF. The DNA for the CDR3 is TGTGCCAGCAGCCAAGTCGGCAGGGACGTCGGGCAGTACTTC.

For this clonotype: A junction end diverges from the germline sequence, so it may reflect a read error. This chain uses TRBV29-1 with TRBJ1-4, with 10 positions matching TRBD1. Germline loops: CDR1 SQVTM, CDR2 ANQGSEA. CDR3 length: 14 amino acids. The CDR3 loop reads CSAGQGETNEKLSF. The DNA for the CDR3 is TGCAGCGCCGGACAGGGGGAGACTAATGAAAAACTGTCTTTT.

The chain joins TRBV18 to TRBJ2-5, with 8 bases lining up with TRBD2. The germline CDR1 and CDR2 sequences are KGHSH and LQKENI. Trimming took 2 bases from V and 2 from J; bases not matched to a gene: 10. The length of the CDR3 is 17 residues. DNA for the CDR3: TGTGCCAGCTCACCAAGTTCAGCGGGGGAACCACAAGAGACCCAGTACTTC. It specifies CASSPSSAGEPQETQYF. Complete variable domain (other parts from reference TRBV18 and TRBJ2-5): NAGVMQNPRHLVRRRGQEARLRCSPMKGHSHVYWYRQLPEEGLKFMVYLQKENIIDESGMPKERFSAEFPKEGPSILRIQQVVRGDSAAYFCASSPSSAGEPQETQYFGPGTRLLVL.

This chain uses TRBV6-2 or TRBV6-3 with TRBJ1-1, with TRBD1 identical over 10 bases. Germline V lookup: CDR1 MNHEY, CDR2 SVGEGT. The CDR3 length is 15 residues. Trimming took 5 bases from V and 5 from J; bases not matched to a gene: 8. The CDR3 here is CASSRRTGGGTEAFF. The DNA of the CDR3 is TGTGCCAGCAGTCGCAGGACAGGGGGGGGAACTGAAGCTTTCTTT.

This chain joins TRBV11-2 and TRBJ2-1, with TRBD2 identical over 11 bases. The V and J ends lost 3 bases and 9 bases, in that order; junction bases with no gene match: 7. The CDR3 length is 15 residues. Germline-derived CDR1 and CDR2 are SGHAT and FQNNGV. In nucleotides, the CDR3 is TGTGCCAGCAGCTTCGGACTAGCGGGTAGCTCTGAGCAGTTCTTC. Its protein product is CASSFGLAGSSEQFF.

The chain recombines TRBV7-8 with TRBJ1-6, with 7 bases that match TRBD1. V lost 5 bases, J lost 6 bases, and 10 bases stayed unmatched. The CDR3 length is 16 residues. Per germline, CDR1 SGHVS and CDR2 FQNEAQ. CDR3 residues: CASSLLTGEGNSPLHF. Written as DNA, the CDR3 is TGTGCCAGCAGCCTATTAACAGGGGAGGGTAATTCACCCCTCCACTTT.